Below, 22 T cell receptor beta chains from the same sample are listed, as sequenced in a study of blood T cell repertoires in COVID-19. Method: immunoSEQ multiplex PCR; TCRdb's copy keeps in-frame clones and lacks some. This sample has about 160,000 clones, with about nine tenths found just once. The sequenced material came from peripheral blood. The receptors here all came from a man between 60 and 70 years old with active or convalescent COVID-19.

This clone showed up just once. The chain has TRBV10-1 and TRBJ2-5, with 11 bases lining up with TRBD2. The V and J ends lost 3 bases and 4 bases, in that order; junction bases with no gene match: 1. CDR3 size: 14 residues. The germline CDR1 and CDR2 sequences are WNHNN and SYGVQD (reference sequence). The CDR3 nucleotides are TGCGCCAGCAGTGATGGACTAGCGGGAGAGACCCAGTACTTC. Translating it yields CASSDGLAGETQYF.

This chain links TRBV10-3 with TRBJ2-3, with TRBD2 as a possible D gene (6 bases). V was clipped by 4 bases and J by 5 bases, with 16 bases between them. This CDR3 comprises 15 residues. Germline V CDR1 and CDR2: ENHRY, SYGVKD. The CDR3 protein is CAISVGRGGGDTQYF. CDR3 sequence (DNA): TGTGCCATCAGTGTGGGGCGGGGTGGAGGAGATACGCAGTATTTT.

J is TRBJ2-7 and V is TRBV30, with D tentatively TRBD2 (6 bases). Germline V gives CDR1 GTSNPN, CDR2 SVGIG (reference sequence). The CDR3 contains 15 residues. Trimming removed 3 bases from V and 5 bases from J, with 20 bases in between. Written as DNA, the CDR3 is TGTGCCTGGAGGTTTGGCGGGATGGAGAGGAACGAGCAGTACTTC. Encoded protein: CAWRFGGMERNEQYF. Supplemented by reference TRBV30 and TRBJ2-7, the full variable domain reads SQTIHQWPATLVQPVGSPLSLECTVEGTSNPNLYWYRQAAGRGLQLLFYSVGIGQISSEVPQNLSASRPQDRQFILSSKKLLLSDSGFYLCAWRFGGMERNEQYFGPGTRLTVT.

V usage is TRBV6-5 and J usage is TRBJ1-6; perhaps TRBD1 as D (5 bases). The CDR3 spans 16 residues. The V end lost 0 bases, the J end lost 7 bases, and 13 bases lay between the germline ends. Looked up from germline, CDR1 is MNHEY and CDR2 is SVGAGI. DNA for the CDR3: TGTGCCAGCAGTTACTCGGGCGGGACTAGGAATTCACCCCTCCACTTT. Its protein product is CASSYSGGTRNSPLHF.

The chain joins TRBV2 to TRBJ2-1, with a possible D match to TRBD2 (8 bases). From germline, CDR1 is SNHLY and CDR2 FYNNEI. The CDR3 extends over 16 amino acids. Trimming pared 7 bases from V and 6 bases from J, leaving 22 bases between. The CDR3 spells CASTQGDSGARNEQFF. The DNA of the CDR3 is TGTGCCAGCACCCAGGGGGATAGCGGGGCCCGCAATGAGCAGTTCTTC.

The rearrangement uses TRBV5-1 and TRBJ2-5; 9 bases line up with TRBD2. Germline trimming cut 4 bases from V and 2 bases from J; bases unmatched to any gene: 24. The V gene's germline CDR1 is SGHRS and CDR2 YFSETQ. This CDR3 spans 21 amino acids. CDR3 in amino acids: CASSPGPSGGTWRTQQETQYF. CDR3 DNA sequence: TGCGCCAGCAGCCCGGGACCCAGCGGGGGGACTTGGCGAACCCAGCAAGAGACCCAGTACTTC.

The CDR3 is CASSLVSGGVIDTQYF. The CDR3 DNA is TGTGCCAGCAGCTTAGTTAGCGGGGGAGTTATCGATACGCAGTATTTT. The chain recombines TRBV7-2 with TRBJ2-3, with 9 bases matching TRBD2. This CDR3 contains 16 residues. The junction had 8 bases not matched to a gene; V was cut back by 1 base and J by 6 bases. CDR1 SGHTA and CDR2 FQGNSA come from the germline V gene. The entire variable domain, with the rest obtained from reference TRBV7-2 and TRBJ2-3, is as follows: GAGVSQSPSNKVTEKGKDVELRCDPISGHTALYWYRQSLGQGLEFLIYFQGNSAPDKSGLPSDRFSAERTGGSVSTLTIQRTQQEDSAVYLCASSLVSGGVIDTQYFGPGTRLTVL.

This sequence joins TRBV19 and TRBJ1-2; possible D gene TRBD1, 5 bases. V was pared by 2 bases and J by 7 bases, with 11 bases between. Germline V gene data show CDR1 as LNHDA and CDR2 as SQIVND (reference sequence). The CDR3 has 13 amino acids. CDR3 sequence (DNA): TGTGCCAGTAGTATACAGGGCAGAGTTGGCTACACCTTC. The encoded protein is CASSIQGRVGYTF.

This clone was picked up one time. This chain connects TRBV10-2 to TRBJ2-2, with 11 bases aligning to TRBD2. V shed 6 bases, J shed 5 bases, and the junction held 8 bases outside the gene matches. The germline CDR1 and CDR2 sequences are WSHSY and SAAADI. The CDR3 totals 16 residues. CDR3 amino acids: CASRNSGRARTGELFF. The CDR3 nucleotides are TGCGCCAGCAGAAATAGCGGGAGGGCCCGTACCGGGGAGCTGTTTTTT.

The chain combines TRBV20-1 with TRBJ2-2; TRBD1 aligns across 8 bases. J lost 5 bases, V lost 3 bases, and 8 bases had no gene match. The CDR3 sequence is 15 residues long. In germline, CDR1 is DFQATT, CDR2 SNEGSKA (reference sequence). The CDR3: CSASLTGTGTGELFF. CDR3 coding DNA: TGCAGTGCTAGTCTCACCGGGACAGGAACCGGGGAGCTGTTTTTT.

J is TRBJ1-2 and V is TRBV6-2 or TRBV6-3, with D unclear. Germline CDR1 and CDR2: MNHEY and SVGEGT. The CDR3 has 12 amino acids. Trimming removed 0 bases from V and 7 bases from J, with 6 bases in between. CDR3 sequence (DNA): TGTGCCAGCAGTTACTCAGAGGGTGGCTACACCTTC. Translation: CASSYSEGGYTF.

This chain connects TRBV5-1 to TRBJ2-3; 12 bases align to TRBD1. The CDR3 loop spans 15 amino acids. V trimming: 5 bases; J trimming: 3 bases; junction bases outside the gene matches: 4. Germline V gene lookup returns CDR1 SGHRS and CDR2 YFSETQ. The CDR3 DNA sequence: TGCGCCAGCAGAGGGACAGGGGGCGAAACAGATACGCAGTATTTT. It specifies CASRGTGGETDTQYF.

This chain uses TRBV10-2 with TRBJ1-5, with D possibly matching TRBD1 (6 bases). The CDR3 is 15 amino acids. Germline lookup yields CDR1 WSHSY and CDR2 SAAADI. Trimming pared 3 bases from V and 6 bases from J, leaving 15 bases between. CDR3 loop: CASSDGTPGGQPQHF. CDR3 bases: TGCGCCAGCAGTGATGGGACACCGGGGGGTCAGCCCCAGCATTTT.

This sequence joins TRBV5-1 and TRBJ1-1, with TRBD1 matching over 8 bases. The CDR3 loop spans 14 amino acids. J lost 4 bases, V lost 5 bases, and 7 bases had no gene match. Germline values: CDR1 SGHRS, CDR2 YFSETQ. The CDR3 region has the DNA TGCGCCAGCAGTTTAGACAGGGGCCGCACTGAAGCTTTCTTT. Amino acid sequence: CASSLDRGRTEAFF.

The chain links TRBV2 to TRBJ2-3, with a tentative D call TRBD1 (6 bases). Trimming shortened V by 6 bases and J by 2 bases, and 15 bases separated the two germline ends. Looked up from germline, CDR1 is SNHLY and CDR2 is FYNNEI. The CDR3 is 15 residues long. The CDR3 nucleotides read TGTGCCAGCAGAAACACAGGGACCTACACAGATACGCAGTATTTT. Protein: CASRNTGTYTDTQYF. Based on the CDR3 plus reference TRBV2 and TRBJ2-3, the full variable domain is EPEVTQTPSHQVTQMGQEVILRCVPISNHLYFYWYRQILGQKVEFLVSFYNNEISEKSEIFDDQFSVERPDGSNFTLKIRSTKLEDSAMYFCASRNTGTYTDTQYFGPGTRLTVL.

The chain employs TRBV19 and TRBJ2-3; 8 bases match TRBD1. Germline V lookup: CDR1 LNHDA, CDR2 SQIVND (reference sequence). Unmatched junction bases numbered 4, after V lost 2 bases and J lost 3 bases. The CDR3 loop spans 15 amino acids. Here the CDR3 reads CASSIRQGRTDTQYF. In DNA, the CDR3 is TGTGCCAGTAGTATACGACAGGGGAGGACAGATACGCAGTATTTT. The complete variable domain, with remaining parts taken from reference TRBV19 and TRBJ2-3, reads DGGITQSPKYLFRKEGQNVTLSCEQNLNHDAMYWYRQDPGQGLRLIYYSQIVNDFQKGDIAEGYSVSREKKESFPLTVTSAQKNPTAFYLCASSIRQGRTDTQYFGPGTRLTVL.

The chain is built from TRBV29-1 and TRBJ2-7, with a weak D call TRBD2 (5 bases). The V gene lost 4 bases and the J gene lost 1 base, with 11 bases spanning the gap. Germline CDR1 reads SQVTM; CDR2 reads ANQGSEA. CDR3 length equals 13 residues. The CDR3 DNA reads as TGCAGCGTTGTGTCGGGAACATCCTACGAGCAGTACTTC. It specifies CSVVSGTSYEQYF.

J is TRBJ1-5 and V is TRBV5-5; a possible D gene is TRBD1 (5 bases). V lost 2 bases and J 3 bases, leaving 9 bases between the germline ends. CDR1 and CDR2 from the germline V gene are SGHKS and YYEKEE (reference sequence). The CDR3 has 14 amino acids. As DNA, the CDR3 is TGTGCCAGCAGCTTATGGGGCCACAATCAGCCCCAGCATTTT. Its protein product is CASSLWGHNQPQHF.

J is TRBJ2-6 and V is TRBV4-2; 10 nucleotides line up with TRBD1. The J segment lost 2 bases and the V segment lost 1 base, leaving 8 bases of the junction unmatched. The CDR3 is 19 amino acids. CDR1 is LGHNA, CDR2 YNFKEQ, per germline. CDR3 amino acids: CASSQGVRQGAAGANVLTF. In nucleotides, the CDR3 is TGTGCCAGCAGCCAAGGTGTGAGACAGGGGGCAGCTGGGGCCAACGTCCTGACTTTC.

This chain links TRBV12-3 or TRBV12-4 with TRBJ2-3; D is undetermined. This CDR3 has 12 residues. The V and J ends lost 3 bases and 8 bases respectively, with 9 bases between them. CDR3: CASSFQTGTQYF. The CDR3 bases are TGTGCCAGCAGTTTTCAAACCGGTACGCAGTATTTT.

J is TRBJ2-7 and V is TRBV27; 10 nucleotides match TRBD2. The CDR3 extends over 16 amino acids. V lost 3 bases to trimming and J lost 3 bases; unmatched junction nucleotides: 8. Germline V lookup: CDR1 MNHEY, CDR2 SMNVEV (reference sequence). The DNA for the CDR3 is TGTGCCAGCAGTTTGACCGGGACTAGCGACTACTACGAGCAGTACTTC. Translated, it gives CASSLTGTSDYYEQYF.

The chain couples TRBV21-1 to TRBJ1-1; TRBD1, as called in the table, went unchecked against the DNA. TRBV21-1 constitutes a pseudogene. The CDR3 is 13 amino acids. CDR3 DNA sequence: TGTGCCATTCCCCCGGCAGGGAACACTGAAGCTTTCTTT. Protein sequence: CAIPPAGNTEAFF.